This T cell receptor beta chain was observed in a study of CD8+ T cells in alopecia areata listed by TCRdb under 2018. Study-level background: In both human patients and the C3H/HeJ mouse model, the study applied high-throughput TCRbeta sequencing to look at T cell clonal expansion in alopecia areata. In humans, TCRbeta sequencing was performed on scalp tissue and on sorted CD4+ and CD8+ peripheral blood T cells from healthy controls and from patients with patchy or totalis/universalis alopecia areata. Clonality in the scalp was compared among normal scalp (n=4), patchy alopecia areata scalp (n=8), and alopecia totalis/universalis scalp (n=8). RNA came from the PAXgene miRNA kit for fixed scalp, the miRNeasy kit for PBMCs, and the RNeasy kit for mouse skin. immunoSEQ multiplex PCR using 35 Vbeta forward primers and 13 Jbeta reverse primers was used to amplify TCRbeta CDR3 regions.

According to the germline V gene (reference sequence), CDR1 reads SEHNR and CDR2 reads FQNEAQ. The cysteine opens and the phenylalanine closes a CDR3 of 15 amino acids. The read is trimmed to its CDR3 DNA, 45 bases read in frame from base 1. The V and J ends are trimmed by 5 bases and 7 bases, leaving 20 bases between them. This clone was seen only a few times. Its antigen is still unknown. Base-call qualities are not available, and no considerably larger clone is one nucleotide away. Receptor libraries were prepared by the immunoSEQ multiplex PCR assay. To provide template for TCR sequencing, every sample had RNA extracted and reverse transcribed into cDNA. First-strand cDNA was synthesized using SuperScript III with a 2:1 mix of oligo-dT and random hexamers. A synthetic immune receptor repertoire was used to assess amplification bias, and residual bias was removed computationally. The source study handled its data this way. Raw reads were preprocessed for error removal, and CDR3 was defined according to IMGT conventions as running from the conserved cysteine to phenylalanine. To get clonality, Shannon entropy was normalized by log2 of the number of productive unique TCRs and the result was subtracted from 1. Whether scalp clones were CD4 or CD8 was inferred by matching scalp TCRbeta sequences against CD4 and CD8 repertoires sorted from blood. TCRdb carries this immuneACCESS record with in-frame sequences only. Its versions omit some clonotypes, under half of them owing to an unresolved V gene in the studies checked, with the rest unexplained. V, J and clone size reflect that table, while D and trimming were determined from the DNA. The sample table holds about 64,000 clones, of which 44% were seen once. Together, the top ten hold roughly 51% of the sample.

Lesional scalp punch biopsies and peripheral blood were obtained from alopecia areata patients. PBMCs were separated by density centrifugation and stained for CD3, CD4 and CD8, after which CD4+ and CD8+ T cells were sorted on a FACSAria. As part of a multicenter biomarker study, untreated alopecia areata patients were recruited. Blood CD8+ T cells from a handful of biomarker-study patients were further sorted into NKG2D-low and NKG2D-high fractions. Summary of the overall study and its limitations: Shared TCR sequences between patients were less evident than in mice, which may be partly attributable to HLA diversity in the patient population. Unlike mouse skin, where gammadelta T cells dominate, normal human skin contains resident alphabeta T cells that get sequenced too, which complicates analysis of the scalp TCR repertoire. Lesional scalp, especially in alopecia totalis/universalis, showed higher clonality and more expanded CD8+ clones than normal scalp, suggesting antigenic drive.

The receptor was isolated from a human donor with alopecia areata. The chain employs TRBV7-9 and TRBJ2-5; the D gene cannot be named for sure. Specimen: NKG2D-low CD8+ T cells sorted from blood. Per the publication, the cell subset or site label means: sorted CD8+ NKG2D-low blood T cells. DNA sequence: TGTGCCAGCAGCCAATTAGGAGCGCCGGGTGGGACCCAGTACTTC. Its protein is CASSQLGAPGGTQYF. The CDR3, completed at both ends by the reference TRBV7-9 and TRBJ2-5 genes, gives the full variable domain DTGVSQNPRHKITKRGQNVTFRCDPISEHNRLYWYRQTLGQGPEFLTYFQNEAQLEKSRLLSDRFSAERPKGSFSTLEIQRTEQGDSAMYLCASSQLGAPGGTQYFGPGTRLLVL.